This TCR beta chain was sequenced in a study of identical twins. The study, taken as a whole, reports: There was an excess of low generation probability in the out-of-frame alpha sequences that twins shared. Excess sharing by twins proved weaker in beta out-of-frame sequences.

There are many counts of this clonotype. Its antigen is not identified. Healthy Caucasians alone served as donors. Template switching introduced a universal primer site, and the cDNA bore unique molecular identifiers. TCRdb recomputed calls from the 5' RACE reads with MiXCR, one row per CDR3 protein. The table has hundreds of thousands of distinct CDR3 sequences, approximately 6.1% seen once. The clonotype was recovered from a man aged 18 to 30 in good health. The source material was naive T cells sorted from blood.

CDR3 nucleotide sequence: TGTGCCAGCAGCTTGTTTCGACTAGCGGGTACGGGGGAGCTGTTTTTT. Residues: CASSLFRLAGTGELFF. The chain links TRBV5-5 to TRBJ2-2; 10 positions match TRBD2. Germline values: CDR1 SGHKS, CDR2 YYEKEE (reference sequence). V shed 1 base, J shed 8 bases, and the junction held 8 bases outside the gene matches. The CDR3 length is 16 residues. The full variable domain, in which reference TRBV5-5 and TRBJ2-2 provide the parts outside the CDR3, is DAGVTQSPTHLIKTRGQQVTLRCSPISGHKSVSWYQQVLGQGPQFIFQYYEKEERGRGNFPDRFSARQFPNYSSELNVNALLLGDSALYLCASSLFRLAGTGELFFGEGSRLTVL.